The entry that follows covers one TCR beta chain sequence. Antigen unknown. Germline lookup yields CDR1 KGHDR and CDR2 SFDVKD. V was pared by 1 base and J by 7 bases, with 8 bases of the junction left unmatched. The CDR3 sequence is 16 residues long. Incorporated into the TCR beta cDNA libraries were unique molecular identifiers, which served to reduce PCR and sequencing biases. TCRdb re-called the PCR reads through MiXCR, storing one row per CDR3 protein. The sample lists fewer than 600,000 distinct CDR3 sequences; nearly 45% were seen once. The sample is drawn from a study of post-analysis software for immune sequencing data. Findings and limits, study-wide: TRBV segments more frequent in patients than in controls numbered a few and included TRBV5-6, TRBV5-1 and TRBV20-1. Under F measure analysis, samples from one preparation batch co-clustered strongly.

The sequenced sample consisted of blood. This chain uses TRBV24-1 with TRBJ2-1; 8 bases line up with TRBD1. The sequence came from a girl between 10 and 17 years old with multiple sclerosis. CDR3 in amino acids: CATSDLGQGLGNEQFF. Written as DNA, the CDR3 is TGTGCCACCAGTGATTTAGGACAGGGTTTGGGGAATGAGCAGTTCTTC.